This TCR beta chain is from a study of blood T cell repertoires in COVID-19 (TCRdb year 2020). Study-level background: Samples from collaborators originated in the United States, Italy and Spain and spanned both the acute and convalescent phases of COVID-19. The material from the prospective study consisted of cDNA or gDNA derived from T cells, B-cell-depleted T cells, or PBMCs. Deeply sampled blood TCRbeta repertoires from subjects exposed to, actively infected with, or recovered from COVID-19 were included in the dataset. The repertoires were released in a freely available public database meant as a resource for research on the immune response to SARS-CoV-2. The samples were drawn from two sources: the first 160 participants of the ongoing ImmuneRACE study, and over 950 subjects contributed by 6 global collaborators. A de-identified subject ID, COVID-19 status, age in years and sex were almost always included in the sample metadata. Where available, HLA class I and class II types were obtained from metadata supplied by the sample provider rather than from assay-based typing. Results the study describes overall, beyond this receptor: Clinical and demographic metadata were provided uncurated, with the amount varying by source and participant.

V is trimmed back by 4 bases and J by 7 bases, and the junction contains 7 bases that no gene match accounts for. The CDR3, cysteine through phenylalanine, is 15 amino acids long. Only the CDR3 DNA is retained, 45 bases long and in frame from the first base. Taken from the germline V gene, the CDR1 and CDR2 loops are SGHRS and YFSETQ. TCRbeta CDR3 regions were amplified from genomic DNA by means of the immunoSEQ Assay, a bias-controlled multiplex PCR. In the source study's methods: The number of nucleated cells in each sample was estimated from the amplification of reference gene primers within the assay. To quantify the absolute abundance of each unique TCRbeta CDR3 rearrangement, sequence reads were collapsed and filtered. For each sample, productive Simpson clonality was calculated as the square root of Simpson's diversity index over productive rearrangements. TCRdb mirrors the immuneACCESS table, restricted to in-frame sequences. Some clones are absent from its copies; in checked studies, under half trace to an unresolved V gene, and the reason for the others is unknown. V and J calls plus clone size are reproduced from that table; the DNA served to infer D and trimming. This sample gives approximately 88,000 clones in total; roughly 87% of them show up just once. Roughly 14% of the sample belongs to the ten largest clones.

With regard to this clone: What this receptor recognizes is not known. The record has no base qualities; no much larger clone is one base away. Within the sample, other DNA sequences also encode this same CDR3.

Each collaborating institution followed its own protocols to collect whole blood in K2EDTA tubes. For TCRbeta analysis, collaborators shipped samples in one of three forms: frozen whole blood, isolated PBMCs, or DNA extracted from either of those sample types. This chain joins TRBV5-1 to TRBJ1-6; the junction holds 8 bases that match TRBD1. The sequenced sample consisted of peripheral blood. This receptor was taken from a male donor with acute or convalescent COVID-19. The DNA is TGCGCCAGCAGCCTCCGACAGGGGAACAATTCACCCCTCCACTTT. This yields the protein CASSLRQGNNSPLHF.